Following are 10 T cell receptor beta chains from one sample sequenced in a study of shared clonotypes between healthy human individuals. Sequenced by immunoSEQ multiplex PCR; TCRdb stores in-frame clones only, minus some. The data hold about 1,500,000 clones, with roughly 95% observed a single time. Input material: naive CD4+ T cells sorted from blood. Subset: CD45RA+ positively selected. These receptor sequences come from a man aged 25 to 45 in good health.

The chain links TRBV25-1 to TRBJ1-2; no clear D. CDR1 and CDR2 (germline): MGHDK, SYGVNS. This CDR3 contains 17 residues. The V end lost 0 bases, the J end lost 4 bases, and 18 bases lay between the germline ends. In nucleotides, the CDR3 is TGTGCCAGCAGTGAATATTCGGTGGCAGGTTGGGGCTATGGCTACACCTTC. This codes for CASSEYSVAGWGYGYTF.

In regard to this clone: This sample includes further DNA sequences coding for the same CDR3. The chain couples TRBV7-2 to TRBJ2-7; no firm D call. There are 13 residues in the CDR3. V was cut by 1 base and J by 4 bases, with 8 bases left in between. Germline CDR1 SGHTA, CDR2 FQGNSA. Here the CDR3 reads CASSLVAAYEQYF. The CDR3 nucleotides are TGTGCCAGCAGCTTAGTTGCTGCGTACGAGCAGTACTTC.

This chain links TRBV9 with TRBJ1-2; TRBD1 aligns across 8 bases. With 0 bases clipped from V and 7 bases from J, the junction kept 8 bases outside the gene matches. Germline values: CDR1 SGDLS, CDR2 YYNGEE. The CDR3 runs 15 residues. The CDR3 DNA is TGTGCCAGCAGCGTAGCGGTGACAGGGGAGGGTGGCTACACCTTC. Translating gives CASSVAVTGEGGYTF.

This sequence joins TRBV5-1 and TRBJ1-4; D perhaps matches TRBD1 (5 bases). CDR1 and CDR2 from the germline V gene are SGHRS and YFSETQ. V lost 4 bases, J lost 7 bases, and 17 bases lay in between. This CDR3 contains 15 residues. CDR3: CASSPGSGAGEKLFF. DNA for the CDR3: TGCGCCAGCAGCCCGGGGTCCGGGGCGGGTGAAAAACTGTTTTTT.

The chain recombines TRBV11-3 with TRBJ1-5; TRBD1 matches 7 bases. The CDR3 runs to 16 residues. The junction had 9 bases not matched to a gene; V was cut back by 5 bases and J by 2 bases. Germline V lookup: CDR1 SGHNT, CDR2 YENEEA. The CDR3 DNA is TGTGCCAGCAGCCGAGGACAGGTCCTCTGCAATCAGCCCCAGCATTTT. Translated: CASSRGQVLCNQPQHF.

Remarks on this clone: The same CDR3 also results from other DNA sequences found in this sample. The chain links TRBV18 to TRBJ2-7, with 7 bases that match TRBD1. Germline V gene lookup returns CDR1 KGHSH and CDR2 LQKENI. The length of the CDR3 is 15 residues. V lost 1 base and J lost 2; bases outside the gene matches: 5. The CDR3 coding sequence is TGTGCCAGCTCACCACTAGGGCAGGGGGCCTACGAGCAGTACTTC. It translates to CASSPLGQGAYEQYF.

V is TRBV28 and J is TRBJ1-1, with a tentative D call TRBD1 (6 bases). Per the germline V gene, CDR1 is MDHEN and CDR2 is SYDVKM. Trimming took off 5 bases at V and 1 base at J, with 11 bases between the two ends. The CDR3 contains 14 residues. CDR3 residues: CASSVLRGNTEAFF. The DNA of the CDR3 is TGTGCCAGCAGTGTCCTCAGGGGGAACACTGAAGCTTTCTTT.

The genes are TRBV5-1 and TRBJ2-7; D may be TRBD1 (6 bases). Germline CDR1 and CDR2: SGHRS and YFSETQ. This CDR3 has 14 residues. V was cut by 3 bases and J by 0 bases, with 10 bases left in between. The CDR3 loop reads CASSSGQPSYEQYF. In DNA, the CDR3 is TGCGCCAGCAGCTCCGGACAGCCCTCCTACGAGCAGTACTTC.

The chain links TRBV14 to TRBJ2-5, with 14 bases lining up with TRBD2. The junction had 5 bases not matched to a gene; V was cut back by 3 bases and J by 2 bases. This CDR3 has 17 residues. Germline assignment: CDR1 SGHDN and CDR2 FVKESK. CDR3 amino acids: CASSHRGTSGSQETQYF. Here the CDR3 DNA reads TGTGCCAGCAGCCACCGAGGGACTAGCGGGAGTCAAGAGACCCAGTACTTC.

The chain is built from TRBV4-1 and TRBJ1-2; D is possibly TRBD1 (5 bases). This CDR3 has 15 residues. The germline CDR1 and CDR2 sequences are MGHRA and YSYEKL. The V and J ends lost 2 bases and 0 bases respectively, with 10 bases between them. For the CDR3, the DNA is TGCGCCAGCAGCCAAATTCAGGGACCTAACTATGGCTACACCTTC. This codes for CASSQIQGPNYGYTF.